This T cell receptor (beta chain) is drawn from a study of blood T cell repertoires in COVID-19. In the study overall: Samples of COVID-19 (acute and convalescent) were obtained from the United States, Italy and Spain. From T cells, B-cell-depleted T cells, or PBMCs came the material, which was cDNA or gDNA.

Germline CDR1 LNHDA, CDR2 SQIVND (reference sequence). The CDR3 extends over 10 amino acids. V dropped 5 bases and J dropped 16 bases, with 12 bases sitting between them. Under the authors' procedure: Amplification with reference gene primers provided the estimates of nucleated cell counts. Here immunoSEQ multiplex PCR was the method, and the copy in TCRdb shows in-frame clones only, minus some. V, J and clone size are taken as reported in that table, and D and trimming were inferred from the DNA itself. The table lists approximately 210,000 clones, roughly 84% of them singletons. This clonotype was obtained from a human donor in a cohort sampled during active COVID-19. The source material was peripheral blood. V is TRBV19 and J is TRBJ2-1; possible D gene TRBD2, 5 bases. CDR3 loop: CASSHKEVFF. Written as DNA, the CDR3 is TGTGCCAGTAGTCACAAGGAGGTATTCTTC.